This note documents a single TCR beta chain sequence. With V trimmed by 8 bases and J by 5 bases, 8 bases remained unmatched. The CDR3 runs to 15 residues. Per germline, CDR1 SGHVS and CDR2 FQNEAQ. This entry is derived from a study of T cells after yellow fever vaccination. TCRdb re-called the 5' RACE reads through MiXCR, storing one row per CDR3 protein. The profile shows 500,000 to 650,000 distinct CDR3 sequences, more than 9% of them singletons. The gene calls are TRBV7-8 and TRBJ2-3; the match to TRBD2 covers 12 bases. The TCR was taken from a man aged 25 to 40 who received the YFV17D yellow fever vaccine. The sequencing used PBMCs, collected on the day of the yellow fever booster vaccination. The CDR3 nucleotides read TGTGCCAGCGGACTAGCGGGGTCGAGCGGAGATACGCAGTATTTT. It codes for CASGLAGSSGDTQYF.